A single sample gave rise to the 18 T cell receptor beta chains below, sequenced in a study of cytomegalovirus exposure and HLA in healthy donors. The PCR contained 60 Vbeta and 13 Jbeta primers. Libraries were prepared by immunoSEQ multiplex PCR; TCRdb keeps only in-frame clonotypes and omits some of them. This sample has 70,000 to 90,000 clones, with about three quarters found just once. Sequencing was carried out using PBMCs. The receptors were sampled from a male donor in good health and CMV-seropositive.

V usage is TRBV21-1 and J usage is TRBJ2-7; whether TRBD1, the table's D call, matches the DNA was not checked. TRBV21-1 has pseudogene status. The CDR3 loop spans 15 amino acids. The CDR3 region has the DNA TGTGCCAGCAGCGAAGGACAGGGCTGGTCCTACGAGCAGTACTTC. Amino acids: CASSEGQGWSYEQYF.

The rearrangement joins TRBV5-1 to TRBJ1-1; 9 bases line up with TRBD1. This CDR3 has 15 residues. CDR1 and CDR2 (germline): SGHRS, YFSETQ. V shed 4 bases and J 3 bases; nucleotides not matched to a gene: 7. The CDR3 loop is CASSPGTGRYTEAFF. The CDR3 DNA reads as TGCGCCAGCAGCCCAGGGACAGGGCGTTACACTGAAGCTTTCTTT.

This chain connects TRBV5-1 to TRBJ2-7; 7 nucleotides agree with TRBD1. This CDR3 has 15 residues. V trimming: 4 bases; J trimming: 1 base; junction bases outside the gene matches: 8. From germline, CDR1 is SGHRS and CDR2 YFSETQ. The CDR3 nucleotides read TGCGCCAGCAGCCCCCCGCGACAGGGTTCCTACGAGCAGTACTTC. This translates into CASSPPRQGSYEQYF.

The chain joins TRBV7-2 to TRBJ2-3; 8 nucleotides match TRBD2. The CDR3 length is 17 residues. Germline V gene data show CDR1 as SGHTA and CDR2 as FQGNSA. The trim removed 1 base at V and 2 bases at J, leaving 8 bases unmatched. The chain's CDR3 is CASSLDGGGTLTDTQYF. The CDR3 region has the DNA TGTGCCAGCAGCTTAGATGGCGGGGGGACGCTCACAGATACGCAGTATTTT.

The chain employs TRBV7-6 and TRBJ2-7; D unclear. Germline V gives CDR1 SGHVS, CDR2 FNYEAQ. The germline V and J ends were trimmed by 5 bases and 3 bases, with 17 bases remaining between them. This CDR3 has 15 residues. CDR3 sequence (DNA): TGTGCCAGCAGCCTAGAAGCGTCGCCTAACTACGAGCAGTACTTC. This gives the protein CASSLEASPNYEQYF.

This chain joins TRBV4-2 and TRBJ1-5; D is unresolved. The V end lost 2 bases, the J end lost 7 bases, and 12 bases lay between the germline ends. Germline V lookup: CDR1 LGHNA, CDR2 YNFKEQ. The CDR3 runs 14 residues. The CDR3 region has the DNA TGTGCCAGCAGCCAAACGGGGATAGGCCAGCCCCAGCATTTT. The encoded protein is CASSQTGIGQPQHF.

The DNA of the CDR3 is TGTGCCAGCAGCGTAGGGGACAGGGTTGTCCAAGAGACCCAGTACTTC. As protein: CASSVGDRVVQETQYF. The rearrangement joins TRBV9 to TRBJ2-5, with 9 nucleotides matching TRBD1. Germline trimming cut 0 bases from V and 1 base from J; bases unmatched to any gene: 4. The germline CDR1 and CDR2 sequences are SGDLS and YYNGEE. This CDR3 has 16 amino acids. Full variable domain (remainder filled in from reference TRBV9 and TRBJ2-5): DSGVTQTPKHLITATGQRVTLRCSPRSGDLSVYWYQQSLDQGLQFLIQYYNGEERAKGNILERFSAQQFPDLHSELNLSSLELGDSALYFCASSVGDRVVQETQYFGPGTRLLVL.

This clone was seen a few times. V and J are TRBV2 and TRBJ1-3; D gene uncertain. Germline V gene lookup returns CDR1 SNHLY and CDR2 FYNNEI. V was pared by 7 bases and J by 0 bases, with 7 bases between. This CDR3 comprises 13 residues. CDR3 sequence reads: CASMGDSGNTIYF. For the CDR3, the DNA is TGTGCCAGCATGGGCGACTCTGGAAACACCATATATTTT.

This clone was seen more than once but under ten times. V usage is TRBV2 and J usage is TRBJ2-3; 12 bases agree with TRBD2. This CDR3 has 15 residues. V shed 3 bases and J 7 bases; nucleotides not matched to a gene: 5. CDR1 and CDR2 from the germline V gene are SNHLY and FYNNEI. This CDR3 reads CASSETSGGSNTQYF. The CDR3 DNA reads TGTGCCAGCAGTGAGACTAGCGGGGGCTCAAATACGCAGTATTTT.

This clone was detected only once. V gene TRBV21-1 combines with J gene TRBJ1-3. TRBV21-1 is given as a pseudogene. The CDR3 covers 14 residues. CDR3 DNA sequence: TGTGCCAGCAGCAAAATTAGCTCTGGAAACACCATATATTTT. This codes for CASSKISSGNTIYF.

The rearrangement uses TRBV7-2 and TRBJ2-3, with a tentative D call TRBD1 (6 bases). The germline V gene has CDR1 SGHTA and CDR2 FQGNSA. V was clipped by 5 bases and J by 0 bases, with 12 bases between them. This CDR3 region has 15 residues. The DNA of the CDR3 is TGTGCCAGCAGCCCGACAGGTTATAGCACAGATACGCAGTATTTT. As protein: CASSPTGYSTDTQYF.

V gene TRBV5-1 combines with J gene TRBJ1-3, with a weak D call TRBD1 (6 bases). CDR1 and CDR2 from the germline V gene are SGHRS and YFSETQ. CDR3 length: 16 amino acids. V lost 5 bases and J lost 0, with 15 bases in between. The CDR3 reads CASSRDRPLSGNTIYF. The CDR3 DNA follows: TGCGCCAGCAGTCGTGACAGGCCTCTCTCTGGAAACACCATATATTTT. Based on the CDR3 plus reference TRBV5-1 and TRBJ1-3, the full variable domain is KAGVTQTPRYLIKTRGQQVTLSCSPISGHRSVSWYQQTPGQGLQFLFEYFSETQRNKGNFPGRFSGRQFSNSRSEMNVSTLELGDSALYLCASSRDRPLSGNTIYFGEGSWLTVV.

The V call is TRBV7-8, the J call TRBJ1-3, with TRBD1 as a possible D gene (5 bases). Germline V lookup: CDR1 SGHVS, CDR2 FQNEAQ. The V end was cut by 4 bases, the J end by 2 bases, with 15 bases between. CDR3 length equals 16 residues. CDR3 loop: CASSSWGRLAGNTIYF. In DNA form, the CDR3 reads TGTGCCAGCAGCTCTTGGGGCAGACTAGCTGGAAACACCATATATTTT.

The J gene is TRBJ2-3, the V gene TRBV7-2; 16 bases fit TRBD2. With 4 bases clipped from V and 7 bases from J, the junction kept 5 bases outside the gene matches. Germline V gene data show CDR1 as SGHTA and CDR2 as FQGNSA. The CDR3 is 16 residues long. In DNA form, the CDR3 reads TGTGCCAGCAGCTCGGGACTAGCGGGAGGGCTACATACGCAGTATTTT. Translation gives CASSSGLAGGLHTQYF.

The CDR3 DNA reads TGTGCCTGGGTGGGGGGAGCCGGGGCCAACGTCCTGACTTTC. Translated, it gives CAWVGGAGANVLTF. The chain links TRBV30 to TRBJ2-6; D is perhaps TRBD2 (6 bases). The V end lost 5 bases, the J end lost 4 bases, and 12 bases lay between the germline ends. The CDR3 is made up of 14 amino acids. Looked up from germline, CDR1 is GTSNPN and CDR2 is SVGIG (reference sequence).

The chain couples TRBV6-1 to TRBJ1-2, with a weak D call TRBD1 (5 bases). V was shortened by 3 bases and J by 4 bases, with 12 bases between the two germline ends. CDR1 is MNHNS, CDR2 SASEGT, per germline. The CDR3 runs 14 residues. For the CDR3, the DNA is TGTGCCAGCAGTGAGGGGGGACTGACCTATGGCTACACCTTC. It translates to CASSEGGLTYGYTF.

CDR3 protein: CASSMGGRDTQYF. The CDR3 DNA reads TGTGCCAGCAGCATGGGAGGCAGGGATACGCAGTATTTT. The genes are TRBV11-3 and TRBJ2-3; D may be TRBD2 (6 bases). Trimming stripped 5 bases from V and 6 bases from J, with 12 bases between. Per the germline V gene, CDR1 is SGHNT and CDR2 is YENEEA. The CDR3 length is 13 residues.

This CDR3 is CASSRTGGETELSPLHF. The CDR3 DNA follows: TGTGCCAGCTCAAGGACAGGGGGTGAAACTGAACTTTCACCCCTCCACTTT. This rearrangement joins TRBV18 to TRBJ1-6; the match to TRBD1 covers 10 bases. Germline lookup yields CDR1 KGHSH and CDR2 LQKENI. V was clipped by 5 bases and J by 9 bases; unmatched bases: 13. This CDR3 region has 17 residues.